What follows are 23 T cell receptor beta chains derived from one specimen sequenced in a study of T cells in localized non-small cell lung cancer. The data were produced by immunoSEQ multiplex PCR, yet TCRdb's version contains in-frame clones alone and is incomplete. The table lists some 12,000 clones, around 80% of them singletons. Specimen: peripheral blood, collected before any cancer treatment. The origin of the receptors is a male donor older than 55 with stage I lung adenocarcinoma.

The J gene is TRBJ1-1, the V gene TRBV18, with 7 bases matching TRBD1. This CDR3 comprises 15 residues. Germline V CDR1 and CDR2: KGHSH, LQKENI. V was clipped by 3 bases and J by 4 bases; unmatched bases: 8. CDR3 residues: CASSPIGGAGTEAFF. The CDR3 DNA sequence: TGTGCCAGCTCACCCATAGGGGGCGCGGGCACTGAAGCTTTCTTT.

This rearrangement joins TRBV7-9 to TRBJ2-3; D not certain. The CDR3 is 13 residues long. The V gene lost 5 bases and the J gene lost 6 bases, with 12 bases spanning the gap. Germline values: CDR1 SEHNR, CDR2 FQNEAQ (reference sequence). The CDR3 DNA is TGTGCCAGCAGCCTTCCCATTTGGGATACGCAGTATTTT. This gives the protein CASSLPIWDTQYF.

The chain recombines TRBV5-1 with TRBJ2-3; D is uncertain. The CDR3 is made up of 12 amino acids. Germline V gene data show CDR1 as SGHRS and CDR2 as YFSETQ. Trimming left V 2 bases short and J 6 bases short, with 7 bases between. The CDR3, as DNA: TGCGCCAGCAGCTTATTCTGGGATACGCAGTATTTT. Its translation: CASSLFWDTQYF.

V and J are TRBV10-3 and TRBJ2-7, with TRBD1 matching 9 bases. Germline loops: CDR1 ENHRY, CDR2 SYGVKD. V was clipped by 6 bases and J by 0 bases; unmatched bases: 6. The length of the CDR3 is 15 residues. CDR3 residues: CAISQGQGSSYEQYF. CDR3 nucleotide sequence: TGTGCCATCAGCCAGGGACAGGGAAGCTCCTACGAGCAGTACTTC.

This clone was detected once. The rearrangement links TRBV5-1 to TRBJ2-5, with 15 nucleotides matching TRBD2. From germline, CDR1 is SGHRS and CDR2 YFSETQ. The CDR3 runs 16 residues. J gave up 3 bases and V 3 bases, and 3 bases lay outside the gene matches. CDR3 in amino acids: CASSSGLAGGEETQYF. As DNA, the CDR3 is TGCGCCAGCAGCTCAGGACTAGCGGGAGGGGAAGAGACCCAGTACTTC.

This clone has more than one count but fewer than ten. DNA of the CDR3: TGTGCCAGCAGCTCGGGGGGATCCTCTGGAAACACCATATATTTT. It translates to CASSSGGSSGNTIYF. V usage is TRBV28 and J usage is TRBJ1-3, with a weak D call TRBD1 (5 bases). The CDR3 is 15 amino acids. V was trimmed by 6 bases and J by 0 bases, leaving 12 bases between them. Germline V lookup: CDR1 MDHEN, CDR2 SYDVKM.

The V gene is TRBV11-1, the J gene TRBJ1-5, with D maybe TRBD1 (5 bases). The germline V and J ends were trimmed by 3 bases and 7 bases, with 10 bases remaining between them. The CDR3 runs 13 residues. The germline CDR1 and CDR2 sequences are SGHAT and FQDESV (reference sequence). The chain's CDR3 is CASSFGRGQPQHF. The DNA for the CDR3 is TGTGCCAGCAGCTTTGGGAGGGGACAGCCCCAGCATTTT.

The gene calls are TRBV7-2 and TRBJ2-7, with a weak D call TRBD2 (5 bases). The V end lost 1 base, the J end lost 5 bases, and 18 bases lay between the germline ends. CDR3 length: 16 amino acids. Germline CDR1 is SGHTA and CDR2 is FQGNSA. The CDR3 DNA reads as TGTGCCAGCAGCTTAGTCTCCCCCTACGCTAGCCACGAGCAGTACTTC. Translated, it gives CASSLVSPYASHEQYF.

This rearrangement joins TRBV28 to TRBJ2-5, with TRBD2 matching over 8 bases. The CDR3 length is 15 residues. CDR1 and CDR2 from the germline V gene are MDHEN and SYDVKM. V lost 5 bases, J lost 5 bases, and 10 bases stayed unmatched. Here the CDR3 DNA reads TGTGCCAGCAGTCAGCTAGCGGGTGGGTCCGAGACCCAGTACTTC. Translation: CASSQLAGGSETQYF.

V gene TRBV10-1 combines with J gene TRBJ1-1; D gene uncertain. Trimming removed 6 bases from V and 3 bases from J, with 14 bases in between. Germline V lookup: CDR1 WNHNN, CDR2 SYGVQD (reference sequence). This CDR3 region has 14 residues. The DNA for the CDR3 is TGCGCCAGCAGCGCTTTTCGGACGGACACTGAAGCTTTCTTT. Translated, it gives CASSAFRTDTEAFF.

J is TRBJ2-6 and V is TRBV19; 9 bases match TRBD1. The CDR3 extends over 13 amino acids. The germline CDR1 and CDR2 sequences are LNHDA and SQIVND (reference sequence). Trimming at V came to 8 bases and at J to 9 bases, leaving 5 bases not matched to a gene. The CDR3 region is CASEDRGGNVLTF. The CDR3 DNA follows: TGTGCCAGTGAGGACAGGGGAGGCAACGTCCTGACTTTC.

This clone appeared once. V usage is TRBV2 and J usage is TRBJ1-4, with D possibly being TRBD1 (6 bases). The CDR3 extends over 12 amino acids. The V gene's germline CDR1 is SNHLY and CDR2 FYNNEI. Between the trimmed V and J ends, which lost 9 bases and 5 bases, there was a span of 10 bases. The CDR3 reads CASRGGNEKLFF. The CDR3 DNA follows: TGTGCCAGTCGAGGGGGGAATGAAAAACTGTTTTTT.

This chain joins TRBV5-1 and TRBJ2-3; 16 nucleotides match TRBD2. The CDR3 is 19 residues long. V was pared by 6 bases and J by 2 bases, with 12 bases of the junction left unmatched. CDR1 is SGHRS and CDR2 is YFSETQ in the germline V gene. In nucleotides, the CDR3 is TGCGCCAGCACGAACCCGGGACTAGCGGGAGGGCTTGCCACAGATACGCAGTATTTT. It yields the protein CASTNPGLAGGLATDTQYF.

V and J are TRBV27 and TRBJ2-7; 11 bases fit TRBD2. CDR3 length: 14 residues. Germline CDR1 reads MNHEY; CDR2 reads SMNVEV (reference sequence). V was clipped by 11 bases and J by 5 bases; unmatched bases: 11. This CDR3 is CAVGTSGSSHEQYF. The CDR3 DNA reads as TGTGCCGTAGGCACTAGCGGGAGTTCCCACGAGCAGTACTTC.

This clone was seen only once. The V call is TRBV6-6, the J call TRBJ2-5, with a possible D match to TRBD2 (6 bases). Germline CDR1 reads MNHNY; CDR2 reads SVGAGI (reference sequence). V shed 2 bases and J shed 0 bases, with 13 bases lying between them. The CDR3 consists of 16 residues. The CDR3, as DNA: TGTGCCAGCAGTTACGGCCTTGGGGGGTACCAAGAGACCCAGTACTTC. Protein product: CASSYGLGGYQETQYF.

This clone was found once. This rearrangement joins TRBV5-5 to TRBJ2-2; no clear D. Germline values: CDR1 SGHKS, CDR2 YYEKEE (reference sequence). Deletions cut 1 base from V and 0 bases from J, with 7 bases between. This CDR3 comprises 15 residues. The CDR3 sequence is CASSLYTSNTGELFF. In nucleotides, the CDR3 is TGTGCCAGCAGCTTGTATACCTCGAACACCGGGGAGCTGTTTTTT.

The V call is TRBV19, the J call TRBJ1-5; perhaps TRBD1 as D (5 bases). The CDR3 loop spans 19 amino acids. Trimming took 0 bases from V and 2 from J, leaving 20 bases between them. Germline assignment: CDR1 LNHDA and CDR2 SQIVND (reference sequence). This CDR3 is CASSIDGPFGGTRNQPQHF. The CDR3 DNA follows: TGTGCCAGTAGTATAGATGGGCCCTTTGGGGGAACCCGCAATCAGCCCCAGCATTTT.

V is TRBV19 and J is TRBJ1-4; D not certain. Trimming shortened V by 0 bases and J by 5 bases, and 10 bases separated the two germline ends. This CDR3 region has 15 residues. The germline V gene encodes CDR1 LNHDA and CDR2 SQIVND (reference sequence). In DNA form, the CDR3 reads TGTGCCAGTAGTATAGATTCCGATCCCAATGAAAAACTGTTTTTT. Protein product: CASSIDSDPNEKLFF.

This chain joins TRBV6-1 and TRBJ2-7; tentative D call: TRBD1 (6 bases). V lost 4 bases, J lost 1 base, and 8 bases lay in between. Germline CDR1 and CDR2: MNHNS and SASEGT. CDR3 length equals 13 residues. The CDR3 loop reads CASSVTGSYEQYF. For the CDR3, the DNA is TGTGCCAGCAGTGTTACAGGGTCCTACGAGCAGTACTTC.

The rearrangement links TRBV27 to TRBJ1-2, with D hard to call. This CDR3 spans 13 amino acids. CDR1 is MNHEY, CDR2 SMNVEV, per germline (reference sequence). Between the trimmed V and J ends, which lost 3 bases and 4 bases, there was a span of 9 bases. In DNA form, the CDR3 reads TGTGCCAGCAGTTTTCGGTTAGCCTATGGCTACACCTTC. It specifies CASSFRLAYGYTF.

This clone is a singleton in its sample. The chain uses TRBV10-2 and TRBJ1-5; 8 nucleotides align to TRBD1. V gave up 6 bases and J gave up 2 bases; unmatched junction bases: 3. Germline CDR1 reads WSHSY; CDR2 reads SAAADI. The CDR3 covers 14 residues. CDR3 protein: CASRPGQGNQPQHF. The CDR3 nucleotides are TGCGCCAGCAGACCGGGACAGGGCAATCAGCCCCAGCATTTT.

The CDR3 DNA is TGTGCCAGCAGCTTGTCCGGGTCTCGCTTCTGGAGTGGCTACACCTTC. Amino acid sequence: CASSLSGSRFWSGYTF. V usage is TRBV5-8 and J usage is TRBJ1-2; no reliable D call. From germline, CDR1 is SGHTS and CDR2 YDEGEE. The CDR3 has 16 amino acids. Trimming pared 1 base from V and 7 bases from J, leaving 20 bases between.

CDR3 coding DNA: TGTGCCAGCAGCGTAGCCGGGACAGGGAGCTCCTACGAGCAGTACTTC. As protein: CASSVAGTGSSYEQYF. The chain uses TRBV9 and TRBJ2-7; 9 bases align to TRBD1. The CDR3 is 16 residues long. V trimming: 0 bases; J trimming: 0 bases; junction bases outside the gene matches: 4. Germline CDR1 and CDR2: SGDLS and YYNGEE.